This is a list of T cell receptor beta chains from one sample in a study of blood T cell repertoires in COVID-19. Measured with immunoSEQ multiplex PCR; TCRdb has only the in-frame clones, and not every one. Of a few hundred thousand clones in the sample, roughly 80% were seen once. The sequenced sample was peripheral blood. These receptors originate from a woman in her fifties or sixties with acute or convalescent COVID-19. CDR3s include the opening cysteine and the closing phenylalanine or tryptophan. A D gene is named only where the DNA matches it firmly. The listing skips clone size in some rows; elsewhere it reads once, few, many or a size class.

v_call	clone_size	j_call	d_call	cdr3_aa	cdr3_nt
TRBV7-9	.	TRBJ2-3	.	CASSELGTDTQYF	TGTGCCAGCAGCGAGCTTGGCACAGATACGCAGTATTTT
TRBV6-5	.	TRBJ1-2	.	CASRPPGGHYGYTF	TGTGCCAGCAGGCCCCCCGGGGGACACTATGGCTACACCTTC
TRBV6-5	few	TRBJ1-1	.	CASSLRGTEAFF	TGTGCCAGCAGCCTCCGGGGGACTGAAGCTTTCTTT
TRBV11-2	.	TRBJ2-7	TRBD2	CASSLVFGTSGIEQYF	TGTGCCAGCAGCTTAGTTTTCGGGACTAGCGGGATTGAGCAGTACTTC
TRBV30	.	TRBJ2-1	TRBD1	CAWQWVEGAPNEQFF	TGTGCCTGGCAGTGGGTCGAGGGGGCGCCCAATGAGCAGTTCTTC
TRBV29-1	once	TRBJ2-1	TRBD1	CSKTGTGYNEQFF	TGCAGCAAAACCGGGACAGGATACAATGAGCAGTTCTTC
TRBV28	.	TRBJ1-4	.	CASSLEGGDEKLFF	TGTGCCAGCAGCCTGGAGGGTGGCGACGAAAAACTGTTTTTT
TRBV5-1	once	TRBJ1-1	TRBD1	CASSLLPDRGPTEAFF	TGCGCCAGCAGCTTGCTACCCGACAGGGGACCCACTGAAGCTTTCTTT
TRBV19	.	TRBJ2-7	.	CASSKAGTTYEQYF	TGTGCCAGTTCGAAGGCAGGAACGACCTACGAGCAGTACTTC
TRBV7-2	few	TRBJ1-2	.	CASSLVRSLPSSGYTF	TGTGCCAGCAGCTTAGTTAGAAGCCTGCCGTCGTCCGGCTACACCTTC
TRBV20-1	many	TRBJ1-1	.	CSARQGTEAFF	TGCAGTGCTAGACAGGGCACTGAAGCTTTCTTT
TRBV9	.	TRBJ2-7	.	CASSPTPREVYEQYF	TGTGCCAGCAGCCCAACCCCGAGGGAGGTCTACGAGCAGTACTTC
TRBV4-1	.	TRBJ1-2	.	CASSQGLVAYGYTF	TGCGCCAGCAGCCAAGGACTGGTAGCCTATGGCTACACCTTC
TRBV5-1	.	TRBJ2-6	TRBD1	CASSPDRGLVAGANVLTF	TGCGCCAGCAGCCCTGACAGGGGGCTCGTGGCTGGGGCCAACGTCCTGACTTTC
TRBV6-5	once	TRBJ1-1	.	CASSYGTANTEAFF	TGTGCCAGCAGTTACGGCACAGCAAACACTGAAGCTTTCTTT
TRBV18	.	TRBJ2-1	.	CASSPTEYEQFF	TGTGCCAGCTCCCCCACCGAGTATGAGCAGTTCTTC
TRBV9	.	TRBJ1-1	TRBD1	CASSAVTGGTEAFF	TGTGCCAGCAGCGCCGTGACAGGGGGCACTGAAGCTTTCTTT
TRBV6-2/TRBV6-3	few	TRBJ1-5	.	CASSYRTDNQPQHF	TGTGCCAGCAGTTATCGGACAGATAATCAGCCCCAGCATTTT
TRBV20-1	.	TRBJ2-3	.	CSASTWALTDTQYF	TGCAGTGCTAGTACCTGGGCCCTCACAGATACGCAGTATTTT
TRBV27	.	TRBJ2-1	.	CASSMLGAYNEQFF	TGTGCCAGCAGCATGTTGGGAGCCTACAATGAGCAGTTCTTC
TRBV20-1	.	TRBJ1-1	TRBD1	CSASSTGGDTEAFF	TGCAGTGCTAGTTCGACAGGGGGAGACACTGAAGCTTTCTTT
TRBV30	.	TRBJ2-7	TRBD1	CAWSPNRGEQYF	TGTGCCTGGAGTCCAAACAGGGGCGAGCAGTACTTC
TRBV7-8	.	TRBJ2-7	.	CASSSKTGAYEQYF	TGTGCCAGCAGCTCTAAGACAGGAGCCTACGAGCAGTACTTC
TRBV5-1	.	TRBJ1-4	TRBD1	CASSSGQGSRTNEKLFF	TGCGCCAGCAGCTCTGGACAGGGGAGCCGAACTAATGAAAAACTGTTTTTT
TRBV5-6	.	TRBJ2-5	TRBD2	CASTISGGETQYF	TGTGCCAGCACCATTAGCGGGGGTGAGACCCAGTACTTC
TRBV5-6	.	TRBJ1-2	.	CASSKTDQGGYTF	TGTGCCAGCAGCAAGACAGATCAAGGGGGCTACACCTTC
TRBV6-1	.	TRBJ1-4	TRBD1	CASSEQQGFANEKLFF	TGTGCCAGCAGTGAACAACAGGGGTTTGCTAATGAAAAACTGTTTTTT
TRBV5-1	.	TRBJ2-2	TRBD2	CASSNIAGGLTGELFF	TGCGCCAGCAGCAACATAGCGGGGGGGCTCACCGGGGAGCTGTTTTTT
TRBV5-5	.	TRBJ2-3	TRBD2	CASSAGTSGYASTDTQYF	TGTGCCAGCAGCGCGGGGACTAGCGGGTATGCCAGCACAGATACGCAGTATTTT
TRBV20-1	.	TRBJ2-1	.	CSASDLRSHFF	TGCAGTGCTAGCGACTTGAGGTCCCACTTCTTC
TRBV12-3/TRBV12-4	once	TRBJ2-7	.	CASSLSAGHEQYF	TGTGCCAGCAGTTTGAGTGCGGGCCACGAGCAGTACTTC
TRBV7-9	.	TRBJ2-5	TRBD2	CASSSSGGMRETQYF	TGTGCCAGCAGCTCTAGCGGGGGGATGAGAGAGACCCAGTACTTC
TRBV6-5	.	TRBJ2-7	.	CASSKGGTTTYEQYF	TGTGCCAGCAGCAAGGGAGGGACAACGACCTACGAGCAGTACTTC
TRBV3-1/TRBV3-2	.	TRBJ1-6	.	CASSATGTNNSPLHF	TGTGCCAGCAGTGCTACGGGGACAAATAATTCACCCCTCCACTTT
TRBV9	.	TRBJ2-3	TRBD1	CASSQGQGRGTDTQYF	TGTGCCAGCAGCCAGGGACAGGGGCGGGGGACAGATACGCAGTATTTT
TRBV28	.	TRBJ2-7	.	CASSFRGGAVEQYF	TGTGCCAGCAGTTTCCGTGGGGGGGCGGTTGAGCAGTACTTC